One and the same sample provided the 30 T cell receptor beta chains below, sequenced in a study of blood T cell repertoires in COVID-19. TCRdb keeps only in-frame clones here, not all; method: immunoSEQ multiplex PCR. The profile shows around 200,000 clones, around 85% of them singletons. Material: PBMCs or T cells enriched from blood (not recorded which). Source of these receptors: a middle-aged man who had recovered from COVID-19.

The genes are TRBV27 and TRBJ1-2, with a possible D match to TRBD1 (6 bases). Trimming removed 3 bases at V and 2 bases at J, with 7 bases between. CDR1 is MNHEY, CDR2 SMNVEV, per germline (reference sequence). CDR3 length equals 13 residues. In DNA form, the CDR3 reads TGTGCCAGCAGTTTTGACAGGAACTATGGCTACACCTTC. Protein: CASSFDRNYGYTF.

The chain is built from TRBV11-2 and TRBJ2-7; TRBD2 agrees at 9 bases. V shed 1 base and J 2 bases; nucleotides not matched to a gene: 3. Germline V gene lookup returns CDR1 SGHAT and CDR2 FQNNGV. The CDR3 contains 15 residues. The CDR3 protein is CASSLAAGGAYEQYF. CDR3 bases: TGTGCCAGCAGCTTAGCGGCGGGAGGGGCCTACGAGCAGTACTTC.

This clone was seen just once. This chain joins TRBV20-1 and TRBJ1-2; no clear D. This CDR3 is 12 amino acids long. The germline gives CDR1 DFQATT, CDR2 SNEGSKA (reference sequence). Trimming pared 3 bases from V and 3 bases from J, leaving 8 bases between. CDR3 DNA: TGCAGTGCTAGTTTGGACTACTATGGCTACACCTTC. This translates into CSASLDYYGYTF.

The gene calls are TRBV28 and TRBJ1-4, with 7 bases matching TRBD1. Germline CDR1 reads MDHEN; CDR2 reads SYDVKM. V dropped 3 bases and J dropped 6; count of bases not matched to a gene: 4. The CDR3 sequence is 14 residues long. The CDR3 coding sequence is TGTGCCAGCAGTTTGGGACAGCGATATGAAAAACTGTTTTTT. Translation: CASSLGQRYEKLFF.

This chain uses TRBV4-1 with TRBJ2-1, with 9 bases identical to TRBD2. This CDR3 has 15 amino acids. V lost 3 bases to trimming and J lost 7 bases; unmatched junction nucleotides: 7. Germline loops: CDR1 MGHRA, CDR2 YSYEKL. CDR3 amino acids: CASSHAGGPLNEQFF. The DNA of the CDR3 is TGCGCCAGCAGCCATGCGGGAGGGCCGTTGAATGAGCAGTTCTTC.

V is TRBV24-1 and J is TRBJ2-2; 9 bases align to TRBD1. The CDR3 extends over 18 amino acids. Germline trimming cut 0 bases from V and 4 bases from J; bases unmatched to any gene: 8. Germline loops: CDR1 KGHDR, CDR2 SFDVKD. The CDR3 reads CATSDLQTGGWRTGELFF. In nucleotides, the CDR3 is TGTGCCACCAGTGATTTGCAAACAGGGGGCTGGCGCACCGGGGAGCTGTTTTTT.

In regard to this clone: Compared with germline, one end of the junction differs, possibly owing to a read error. The CDR3 DNA is TGTGCTAGCAGCCCCCTGGGGGGCGGGAGGGCCGACAGGTACAATGAGCAGTTCTTC. Amino acid sequence: CASSPLGGGRADRYNEQFF. This sequence joins TRBV7-7 and TRBJ2-1, with 9 bases fitting TRBD2. Germline assignment: CDR1 SSHAT and CDR2 FNYEAQ (reference sequence). This CDR3 is 19 amino acids long.

V is TRBV30 and J is TRBJ1-2; 7 bases are a match to TRBD1. Germline V lookup: CDR1 GTSNPN, CDR2 SVGIG (reference sequence). V lost 3 bases to trimming and J lost 0 bases; unmatched junction nucleotides: 7. The CDR3 has 15 residues. In DNA form, the CDR3 reads TGTGCCTGGAGGGAGACAGGGACTTCTAACTATGGCTACACCTTC. Protein sequence: CAWRETGTSNYGYTF.

This sequence joins TRBV14 and TRBJ1-2; 9 positions match TRBD1. The V gene end was trimmed by 7 bases and the J gene end by 6 bases; junction bases not matched to a gene: 6. The germline CDR1 and CDR2 sequences are SGHDN and FVKESK. This CDR3 has 13 residues. CDR3 in DNA: TGTGCCAGCACCGACAGGGGGTACAATGGCTACACCTTC. Encoded protein: CASTDRGYNGYTF.

J is TRBJ1-1 and V is TRBV5-4; D gene uncertain. Between the trimmed V and J ends, which lost 1 base and 0 bases, there was a span of 4 bases. CDR3 size: 13 residues. From germline, CDR1 is SGHNT and CDR2 YYREEE (reference sequence). The CDR3 sequence: CASSLLLNTEAFF. In DNA, the CDR3 is TGTGCCAGCAGCTTGCTTCTGAACACTGAAGCTTTCTTT.

The chain carries TRBV6-2 or TRBV6-3 and TRBJ2-1, with D tentatively TRBD1 (5 bases). Trimming removed 3 bases at V and 4 bases at J, with 10 bases between. CDR1 and CDR2 (germline): MNHEY, SVGEGT. The CDR3 runs to 14 residues. CDR3 bases: TGTGCCAGCAGTTATTCTGCAGGGTACAATGAGCAGTTCTTC. Protein product: CASSYSAGYNEQFF.

This chain joins TRBV4-1 and TRBJ1-4; 10 bases are a match to TRBD1. Germline loops: CDR1 MGHRA, CDR2 YSYEKL. This CDR3 has 19 amino acids. Trimming removed 4 bases from V and 7 bases from J; junction bases left unmatched: 18. This CDR3 reads CASSPQRQDRGRGGEKLFF. CDR3 sequence (DNA): TGCGCCAGCAGCCCCCAAAGGCAGGACAGGGGGAGAGGAGGTGAAAAACTGTTTTTT.

CDR3 in DNA: TGTGCCAGCAGCTTGGACCAGGGTCTGGCCTACGAGCAGTACTTC. Protein sequence: CASSLDQGLAYEQYF. The chain employs TRBV5-8 and TRBJ2-7, with a tentative D call TRBD1 (5 bases). This CDR3 spans 15 amino acids. The germline gives CDR1 SGHTS, CDR2 YDEGEE. Trimming pared 0 bases from V and 2 bases from J, leaving 12 bases between.

The V and J genes are TRBV6-1 and TRBJ1-1, with D perhaps TRBD1 (5 bases). Germline loops: CDR1 MNHNS, CDR2 SASEGT. This CDR3 comprises 15 residues. Trimming stripped 0 bases from V and 6 bases from J, with 14 bases between. Here the CDR3 reads CASSEALGTGAEAFF. Written as DNA, the CDR3 is TGTGCCAGCAGTGAAGCGCTGGGTACGGGGGCTGAAGCTTTCTTT.

This rearrangement joins TRBV4-2 to TRBJ1-2, with a weak D call TRBD1 (5 bases). Trimming removed 0 bases from V and 8 bases from J, with 13 bases in between. Germline V gives CDR1 LGHNA, CDR2 YNFKEQ. The CDR3 runs to 14 residues. The CDR3 sequence is CASSQEGGDRGYTF. The DNA of the CDR3 is TGTGCCAGCAGCCAAGAGGGAGGGGATAGGGGCTACACCTTC.

In its sample, this clone was seen many times. The chain recombines TRBV15 with TRBJ2-2; 7 positions agree with TRBD1. The V and J ends lost 1 base and 6 bases, in that order; junction bases with no gene match: 14. Germline V gene lookup returns CDR1 LNHNV and CDR2 YYDKDF (reference sequence). This CDR3 is built from 18 residues. The CDR3 here is CATSRGGRQGSVSGELFF. The CDR3 DNA follows: TGTGCCACCAGCAGAGGGGGCCGACAGGGATCTGTCTCCGGGGAGCTGTTTTTT.

The chain is built from TRBV6-2 or TRBV6-3 and TRBJ2-4, with a possible D match to TRBD1 (5 bases). Trimming shortened V by 0 bases and J by 0 bases, and 12 bases separated the two germline ends. Germline loops: CDR1 MNHEY, CDR2 SVGEGT. The CDR3 has 17 amino acids. CDR3 sequence: CASSYSGGHLAKNIQYF. CDR3 DNA: TGTGCCAGCAGTTACTCTGGCGGACATCTAGCCAAAAACATTCAGTACTTC.

The J gene is TRBJ2-2, the V gene TRBV6-5, with 7 positions matching TRBD1. J gave up 4 bases and V 6 bases, and 8 bases lay outside the gene matches. The CDR3 consists of 15 residues. Germline lookup yields CDR1 MNHEY and CDR2 SVGAGI. The CDR3 here is CASSRRQGGTGELFF. CDR3 in DNA: TGTGCCAGCAGCCGACGACAGGGTGGCACCGGGGAGCTGTTTTTT.

V gene TRBV5-6 combines with J gene TRBJ2-2; TRBD1 agrees at 10 bases. Germline V lookup: CDR1 SGHDT, CDR2 YYEEEE. The CDR3 length is 16 residues. Losses at the gene ends were 6 bases for V and 0 bases for J; bases not matched to a gene: 5. This chain's CDR3 is CASTRDRGTNTGELFF. Written as DNA, the CDR3 is TGTGCCAGCACCCGGGACAGGGGCACGAACACCGGGGAGCTGTTTTTT.

The chain joins TRBV5-1 to TRBJ1-6; 8 nucleotides agree with TRBD1. V dropped 4 bases and J dropped 10; count of bases not matched to a gene: 4. CDR3 size: 13 residues. Germline V lookup: CDR1 SGHRS, CDR2 YFSETQ. The CDR3 sequence: CASSPDRDSPLHF. CDR3 nucleotides: TGCGCCAGCAGCCCGGACAGGGACTCACCCCTCCACTTT.

This chain uses TRBV4-1 with TRBJ2-1; 11 positions match TRBD2. The trim removed 0 bases at V and 9 bases at J, leaving 7 bases unmatched. The CDR3 contains 16 residues. Germline-derived CDR1 and CDR2 are MGHRA and YSYEKL. The CDR3 DNA follows: TGCGCCAGCAGCCAAGATCCTAGCGGGAGGTGGGGTGAGCAGTTCTTC. It is translated as CASSQDPSGRWGEQFF.

The chain joins TRBV11-2 to TRBJ1-1; maybe TRBD1 (5 bases). The CDR3 has 15 amino acids. V was shortened by 5 bases and J by 6 bases, with 19 bases between the two germline ends. Germline CDR1 SGHAT, CDR2 FQNNGV. CDR3 coding DNA: TGTGCCAGCAGCGCCTTGGACACCGGGGGGGCTGAAGCTTTCTTT. Its protein product is CASSALDTGGAEAFF. Using reference TRBV11-2 and TRBJ1-1 for the parts outside the CDR3, the full variable domain is EAGVAQSPRYKIIEKRQSVAFWCNPISGHATLYWYQQILGQGPKLLIQFQNNGVVDDSQLPKDRFSAERLKGVDSTLKIQPAKLEDSAVYLCASSALDTGGAEAFFGQGTRLTVV.

The rearrangement uses TRBV11-2 and TRBJ2-5; D remains ambiguous. In germline, CDR1 is SGHAT, CDR2 FQNNGV. V was shortened by 1 base and J by 4 bases, with 13 bases between the two germline ends. The CDR3 spans 15 residues. The CDR3 DNA follows: TGTGCCAGCAGCTTAGGCGGCTATGACTCAGAGACCCAGTACTTC. Protein: CASSLGGYDSETQYF. The complete variable domain, with remaining parts taken from reference TRBV11-2 and TRBJ2-5, reads EAGVAQSPRYKIIEKRQSVAFWCNPISGHATLYWYQQILGQGPKLLIQFQNNGVVDDSQLPKDRFSAERLKGVDSTLKIQPAKLEDSAVYLCASSLGGYDSETQYFGPGTRLLVL.

The rearrangement links TRBV3-1 (or the pseudogene TRBV3-2) to TRBJ2-3; D is unresolved. Trimming left V 4 bases short and J 2 bases short, with 16 bases between. The CDR3 is 16 residues long. CDR1 is LGHDT and CDR2 is YNNKEL in the germline V gene (reference sequence). CDR3 nucleotides: TGTGCCAGCAGCCCTCTAGATAGGTTTTTCACAGATACGCAGTATTTT. It specifies CASSPLDRFFTDTQYF.

On this clone itself: The sample holds other DNA sequences that translate to the same CDR3. This chain links TRBV5-1 with TRBJ2-3, with 8 bases lining up with TRBD2. The CDR3 spans 15 residues. Looked up from germline, CDR1 is SGHRS and CDR2 is YFSETQ. The trim removed 0 bases at V and 4 bases at J, leaving 4 bases unmatched. The CDR3 is CASSLVGRGPDTQYF. The CDR3 bases are TGCGCCAGCAGCTTGGTCGGGAGGGGCCCAGATACGCAGTATTTT.

V and J are TRBV18 and TRBJ2-2; D is perhaps TRBD1 (6 bases). The V and J ends lost 4 bases and 1 base respectively, with 7 bases between them. CDR3 length: 14 amino acids. Germline V gives CDR1 KGHSH, CDR2 LQKENI. The CDR3 is CASSRTENTGELFF. The CDR3 nucleotides are TGTGCCAGCTCACGGACAGAGAACACCGGGGAGCTGTTTTTT. Filled out from reference TRBV18 and TRBJ2-2, the complete variable domain reads NAGVMQNPRHLVRRRGQEARLRCSPMKGHSHVYWYRQLPEEGLKFMVYLQKENIIDESGMPKERFSAEFPKEGPSILRIQQVVRGDSAAYFCASSRTENTGELFFGEGSRLTVL.

CDR3 region: CASSSRGGPGTGELFF. DNA for the CDR3: TGCGCCAGCAGTAGTCGGGGAGGGCCGGGAACCGGGGAGCTGTTTTTT. The chain recombines TRBV5-1 with TRBJ2-2, with 7 bases aligning to TRBD2. CDR3 size: 16 residues. CDR1 and CDR2 (germline): SGHRS, YFSETQ. The junction had 12 bases not matched to a gene; V was cut back by 5 bases and J by 5 bases.

The rearrangement links TRBV2 to TRBJ2-7; 10 bases map to TRBD2. Looked up from germline, CDR1 is SNHLY and CDR2 is FYNNEI. CDR3 size: 16 residues. With 4 bases clipped from V and 3 bases from J, the junction kept 9 bases outside the gene matches. CDR3 DNA sequence: TGTGCCAGCAGTGGGCACATCACTAGCGGGATCTACGAGCAGTACTTC. Residues: CASSGHITSGIYEQYF. The full variable domain, rest sourced from reference TRBV2 and TRBJ2-7, is EPEVTQTPSHQVTQMGQEVILRCVPISNHLYFYWYRQILGQKVEFLVSFYNNEISEKSEIFDDQFSVERPDGSNFTLKIRSTKLEDSAMYFCASSGHITSGIYEQYFGPGTRLTVT.

This clone was observed a single time. The J gene is TRBJ2-3, the V gene TRBV12-3 or TRBV12-4; D unresolved. The CDR3 is 13 amino acids. V lost 5 bases, J lost 9 bases, and 15 bases lay in between. CDR3 DNA sequence: TGTGCCAGCAGTCTCCGCCGTGGAGCCACGCAGTATTTT. Protein product: CASSLRRGATQYF.

Only one count was recorded for this clone. The genes are TRBV24-1 and TRBJ1-2, with 7 bases aligning to TRBD1. CDR3 size: 16 residues. With 3 bases clipped from V and 7 bases from J, the junction kept 13 bases outside the gene matches. Germline V lookup: CDR1 KGHDR, CDR2 SFDVKD. This CDR3 reads CATSDKDSSQGGGYTF. The CDR3 nucleotides read TGTGCCACCAGTGATAAGGATTCCTCGCAGGGGGGTGGCTACACCTTC.